The clone carrying this T cell receptor (beta chain) was counted ten times or more. The antigen is unknown. The data belong to a study of blood T cells in healthy people across ages. Whole-study findings and limits: Among T cells, TCR beta diversity per million cells dropped roughly linearly as age rose.

CDR3 length: 15 residues. V was cut by 11 bases and J by 5 bases, with 24 bases left in between. Germline V gives CDR1 MNHNS, CDR2 SASEGT. Primers used in a second PCR of about 7 to 11 cycles were a sample-barcoded 5' primer and a J-beta primer mix. The template-switch adaptor, which had 12 random nucleotides, put a tag on each cDNA molecule. One entry per CDR3 protein, called by TCRdb with MiXCR from the 5' RACE reads. The sample records 590,000 or so distinct CDR3 sequences, 25% to 35% being singletons. Extractions gave at least 6 micrograms of total RNA per sample. This clonotype originated in a woman of 80 years or more in good health. This chain links TRBV6-1 with TRBJ1-2, with D tentatively TRBD1 (6 bases). Sequenced: blood. Here the CDR3 DNA reads TGTGCCCACAGATTCCAGCATGGGGGGCCGTATGGCTACACCTTC. This encodes CAHRFQHGGPYGYTF.